The TCR beta chain under discussion was sequenced for a study of cytomegalovirus exposure and HLA in healthy donors. V lost 6 bases and J lost 5, with 13 bases in between. The CDR3 covers 13 residues. Germline assignment: CDR1 MNHEY and CDR2 SMNVEV (reference sequence). The primer mix had 60 Vbeta and 13 Jbeta primers. Here immunoSEQ multiplex PCR was the method, and the copy in TCRdb shows in-frame clones only, minus some. The repertoire table contains roughly 84,000 clones. To note about this clone: As yet, its antigen is unknown.

General study results and limits: Sequencing likely produced, as an artifact, a cluster of highly shared sequence variants. Highest at DRB1 and lowest at HLA-C, TCR association rates differed among HLA loci in a later analysis. Most subjects had HLA-A and HLA-B alleles reportedly predicted accurately by TCR beta sequences. Later analysis identified about 18,000 TCR beta sequences associated with HLA alleles, using a false discovery rate threshold of 0.05.

What was sequenced was PBMCs. The rearrangement uses TRBV27 and TRBJ1-1, with unresolved D. The receptor was isolated from a man over 45 in good health and CMV-seronegative. CDR3 sequence reads: CASSPWGGTEAFF. The CDR3 DNA is TGTGCCAGCAGCCCCTGGGGAGGAACTGAAGCTTTCTTT.